This T cell receptor (beta chain) was observed in a study of CD8 T cells in Susac syndrome. Controls were drawn from healthy donors and were matched for age and sex. cDNA came from approximately 0.5 to 1 ug RNA primed by random hexamers. Amplification of TCR beta CDR3 across 54 Vbeta and 13 Jbeta was performed with immunoSEQ multiplex PCR. TCRdb independently ran MiXCR on the immunoSEQ multiplex PCR reads; one entry per CDR3 protein. The data show 130,000 or so distinct CDR3 sequences, 90% to 95% seen once. Trimming cost V 0 bases and J 4 bases, with 12 bases left between them. This CDR3 comprises 15 residues. From germline, CDR1 is LGHDT and CDR2 YNNKEL (reference sequence).

The chain joins TRBV3-1 to TRBJ1-1; D is undetermined. This TCR was sampled from a human donor in good health. Source material: CD4+ T cells from PBMCs. As DNA, the CDR3 is TGTGCCAGCAGCCAAGAGCCGGGAAGCGGCACTGAAGCTTTCTTT. Amino acids: CASSQEPGSGTEAFF.